The entry that follows covers one TCR beta chain sequence. Profiled with immunoSEQ multiplex PCR; TCRdb holds only in-frame clones, not every one. There are some 120,000 clones in the sample; roughly 80% occur only once, and approximately 2.5% lies in the top ten. This entry comes from a study of blood T cell repertoires in COVID-19. Overall study: COVID-19 samples, acute and convalescent, were from the United States, Italy and Spain.

This CDR3 has 17 residues. CDR1 is SGHRS, CDR2 YFSETQ, per germline. V shed 4 bases, J shed 3 bases, and the junction held 11 bases outside the gene matches. Sequencing was performed on peripheral blood. The source of this sequence is a man younger than 45 with acute or convalescent COVID-19. The chain uses TRBV5-1 and TRBJ2-5; 11 bases are a match to TRBD2. The chain's CDR3 is CASSQILAGGMEETQYF. In DNA form, the CDR3 reads TGCGCCAGCAGCCAAATTTTAGCGGGGGGGATGGAAGAGACCCAGTACTTC.